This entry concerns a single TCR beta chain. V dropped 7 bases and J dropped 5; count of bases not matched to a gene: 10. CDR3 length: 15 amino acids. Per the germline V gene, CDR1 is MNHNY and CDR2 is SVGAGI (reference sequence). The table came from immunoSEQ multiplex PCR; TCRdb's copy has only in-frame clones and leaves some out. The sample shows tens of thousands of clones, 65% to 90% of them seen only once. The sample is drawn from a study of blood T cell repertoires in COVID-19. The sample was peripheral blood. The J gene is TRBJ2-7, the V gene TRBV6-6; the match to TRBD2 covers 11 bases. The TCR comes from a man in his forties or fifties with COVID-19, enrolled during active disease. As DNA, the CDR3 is TGTGCCAGCAATAGCGGGAGGGCGTGGGACAACGAGCAGTACTTC. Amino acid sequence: CASNSGRAWDNEQYF.